This T cell receptor (beta chain) was identified during a study of technical replicates of blood from a few donors. Using immunoSEQ multiplex PCR, the repertoire was profiled, and TCRdb retains in-frame clones only, with some absent. The sample consists of about 14,000 clones, 80% to 90% of them appearing once. Between the trimmed V and J ends, which lost 4 bases and 1 base, there was a span of 7 bases. The CDR3 runs 13 residues. Germline values: CDR1 MNHNY, CDR2 SVGAGI (reference sequence). Sequenced sample: PBMCs. This TCR came from a human donor in good health. This rearrangement joins TRBV6-6 to TRBJ1-1, with D unresolved. The CDR3 is CASSSLGNTEAFF. CDR3 bases: TGTGCCAGCAGTTCCCTCGGGAACACTGAAGCTTTCTTT.